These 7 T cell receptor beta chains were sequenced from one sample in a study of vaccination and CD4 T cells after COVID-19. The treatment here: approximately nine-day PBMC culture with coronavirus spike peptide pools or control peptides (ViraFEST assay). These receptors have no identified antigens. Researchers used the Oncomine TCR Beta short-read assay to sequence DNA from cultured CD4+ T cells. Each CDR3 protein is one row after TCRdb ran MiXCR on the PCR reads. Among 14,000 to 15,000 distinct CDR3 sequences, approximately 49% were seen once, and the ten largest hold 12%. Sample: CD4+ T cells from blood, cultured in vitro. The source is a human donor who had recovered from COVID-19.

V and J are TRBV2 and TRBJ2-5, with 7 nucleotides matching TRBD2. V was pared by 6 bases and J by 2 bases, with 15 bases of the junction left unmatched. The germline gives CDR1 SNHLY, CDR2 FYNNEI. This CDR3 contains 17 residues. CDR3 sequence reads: CASSDPGAGANQETQYF. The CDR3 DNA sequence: TGTGCCAGCAGCGACCCCGGGGCGGGAGCGAATCAAGAGACCCAGTACTTC.

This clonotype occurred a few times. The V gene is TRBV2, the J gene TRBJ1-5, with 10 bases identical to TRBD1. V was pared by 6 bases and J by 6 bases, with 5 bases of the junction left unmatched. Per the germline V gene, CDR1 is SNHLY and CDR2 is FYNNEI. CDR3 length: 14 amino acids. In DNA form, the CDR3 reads TGTGCCAGCAGGGAGGGACAGGGGATTCAGCCCCAGCATTTT. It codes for CASREGQGIQPQHF.

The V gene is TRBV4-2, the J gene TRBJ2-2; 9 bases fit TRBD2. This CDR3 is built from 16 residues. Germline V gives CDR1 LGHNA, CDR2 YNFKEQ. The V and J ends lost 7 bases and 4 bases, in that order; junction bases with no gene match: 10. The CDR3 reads CASTPYLTSGTGELFF. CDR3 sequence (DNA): TGTGCCAGCACCCCCTATTTGACTAGCGGCACCGGGGAGCTGTTTTTT.

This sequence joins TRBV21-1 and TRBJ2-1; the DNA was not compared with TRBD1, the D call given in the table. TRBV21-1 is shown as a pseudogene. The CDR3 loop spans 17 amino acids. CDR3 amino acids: CASSKALWAVSYNEQFF. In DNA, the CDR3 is TGTGCCAGCAGCAAAGCCCTATGGGCGGTCTCCTACAATGAGCAGTTCTTC.

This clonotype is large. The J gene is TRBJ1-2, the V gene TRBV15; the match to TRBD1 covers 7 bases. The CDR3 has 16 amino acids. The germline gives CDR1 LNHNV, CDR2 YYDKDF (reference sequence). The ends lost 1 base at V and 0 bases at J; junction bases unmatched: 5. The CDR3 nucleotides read TGTGCCACCAGCAGAGTCGGGGGACAGACTAACTATGGCTACACCTTC. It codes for CATSRVGGQTNYGYTF.

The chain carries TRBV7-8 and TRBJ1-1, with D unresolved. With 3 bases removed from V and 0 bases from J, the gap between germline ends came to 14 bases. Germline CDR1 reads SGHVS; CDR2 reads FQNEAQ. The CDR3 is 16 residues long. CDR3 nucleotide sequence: TGTGCCAGCAGCTTCCTTCTCGCAAAGATGAACACTGAAGCTTTCTTT. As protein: CASSFLLAKMNTEAFF.

CDR3 amino acids: CASSPPGTQETQYF. The CDR3 region has the DNA TGTGCCAGCTCACCACCCGGGACCCAAGAGACCCAGTACTTC. This sequence joins TRBV18 and TRBJ2-5; TRBD1 or TRBD2 may be the D gene (5 bases each). Germline CDR1 reads KGHSH; CDR2 reads LQKENI. This CDR3 is 14 amino acids long. Deletions cut 0 bases from V and 1 base from J, with 6 bases between.